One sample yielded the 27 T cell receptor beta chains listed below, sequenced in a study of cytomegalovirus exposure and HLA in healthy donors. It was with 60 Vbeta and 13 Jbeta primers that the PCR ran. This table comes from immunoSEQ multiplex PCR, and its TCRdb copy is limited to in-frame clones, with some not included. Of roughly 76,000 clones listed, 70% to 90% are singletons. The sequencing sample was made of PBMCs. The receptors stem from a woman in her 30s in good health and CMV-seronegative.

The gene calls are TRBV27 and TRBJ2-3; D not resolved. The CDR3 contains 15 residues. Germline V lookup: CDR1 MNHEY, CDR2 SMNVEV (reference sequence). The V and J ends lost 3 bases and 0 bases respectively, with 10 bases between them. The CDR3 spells CASSFRGASTDTQYF. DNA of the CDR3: TGTGCCAGCAGTTTTCGAGGAGCTAGCACAGATACGCAGTATTTT.

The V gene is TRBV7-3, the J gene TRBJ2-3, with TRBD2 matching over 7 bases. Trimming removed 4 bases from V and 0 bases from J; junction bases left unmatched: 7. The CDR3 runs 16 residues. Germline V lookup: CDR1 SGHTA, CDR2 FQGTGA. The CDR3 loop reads CASSSPGLTSTDTQYF. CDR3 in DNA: TGTGCCAGCAGCTCTCCGGGACTAACTAGCACAGATACGCAGTATTTT.

The chain's CDR3 is CAISSGGWETQYF. DNA of the CDR3: TGTGCCATCAGTTCAGGGGGCTGGGAGACCCAGTACTTC. V gene TRBV10-3 combines with J gene TRBJ2-5, with TRBD1 matching 8 bases. V trimming: 5 bases; J trimming: 5 bases; junction bases outside the gene matches: 4. Germline V gene data show CDR1 as ENHRY and CDR2 as SYGVKD. CDR3 length: 13 amino acids.

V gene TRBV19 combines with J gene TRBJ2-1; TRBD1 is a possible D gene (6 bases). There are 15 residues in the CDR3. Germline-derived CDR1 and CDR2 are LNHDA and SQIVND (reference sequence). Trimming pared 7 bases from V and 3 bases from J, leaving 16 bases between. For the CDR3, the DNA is TGTGCCAGTACAGATAGAGGGGGTTTCTACAATGAGCAGTTCTTC. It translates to CASTDRGGFYNEQFF.

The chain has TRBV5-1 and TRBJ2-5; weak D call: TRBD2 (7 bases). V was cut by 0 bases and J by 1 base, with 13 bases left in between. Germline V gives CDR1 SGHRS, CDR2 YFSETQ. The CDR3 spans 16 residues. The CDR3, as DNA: TGCGCCAGCAGCTTGGTTTTGGGAGGGGGCCAAGAGACCCAGTACTTC. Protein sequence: CASSLVLGGGQETQYF. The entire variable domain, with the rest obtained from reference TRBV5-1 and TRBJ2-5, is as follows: KAGVTQTPRYLIKTRGQQVTLSCSPISGHRSVSWYQQTPGQGLQFLFEYFSETQRNKGNFPGRFSGRQFSNSRSEMNVSTLELGDSALYLCASSLVLGGGQETQYFGPGTRLLVL.

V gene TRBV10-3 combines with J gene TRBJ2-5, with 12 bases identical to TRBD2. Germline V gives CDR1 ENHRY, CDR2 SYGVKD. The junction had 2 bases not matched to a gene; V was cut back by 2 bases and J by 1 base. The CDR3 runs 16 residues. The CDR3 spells CAISEPTSGSQETQYF. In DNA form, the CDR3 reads TGTGCCATCAGTGAGCCGACTAGCGGGAGCCAAGAGACCCAGTACTTC.

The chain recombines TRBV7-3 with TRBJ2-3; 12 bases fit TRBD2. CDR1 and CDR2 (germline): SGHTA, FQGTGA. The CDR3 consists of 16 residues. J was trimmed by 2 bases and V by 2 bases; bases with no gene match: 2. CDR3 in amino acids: CASSLGLAGTTDTQYF. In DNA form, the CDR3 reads TGTGCCAGCAGCTTAGGACTAGCGGGGACCACAGATACGCAGTATTTT.

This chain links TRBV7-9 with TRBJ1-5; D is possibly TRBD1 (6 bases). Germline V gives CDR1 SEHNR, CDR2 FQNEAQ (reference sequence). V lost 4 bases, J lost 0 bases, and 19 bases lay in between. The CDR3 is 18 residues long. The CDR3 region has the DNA TGTGCCAGCAGCTACAACGGGACACCTACATATAGCAATCAGCCCCAGCATTTT. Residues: CASSYNGTPTYSNQPQHF.

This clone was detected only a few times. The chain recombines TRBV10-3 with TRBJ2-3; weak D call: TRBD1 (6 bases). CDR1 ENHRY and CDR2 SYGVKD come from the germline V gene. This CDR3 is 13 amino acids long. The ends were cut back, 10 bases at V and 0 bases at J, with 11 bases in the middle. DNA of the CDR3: TGTGCCACCGGAACAGGGAGCACAGATACGCAGTATTTT. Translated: CATGTGSTDTQYF.

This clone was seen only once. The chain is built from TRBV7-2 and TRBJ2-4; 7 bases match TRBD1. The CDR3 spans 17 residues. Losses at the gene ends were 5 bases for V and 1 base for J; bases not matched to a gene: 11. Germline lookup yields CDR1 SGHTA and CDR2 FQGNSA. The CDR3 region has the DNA TGTGCCAGCAGCCAAGACTACAGGGGCTACGCCAAAAACATTCAGTACTTC. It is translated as CASSQDYRGYAKNIQYF.

CDR3 DNA sequence: TGTGCCAGCAGCGAGGGACAGGGAAACGGCTACACCTTC. This sequence encodes CASSEGQGNGYTF. The chain employs TRBV27 and TRBJ1-2; 9 nucleotides align to TRBD1. The germline gives CDR1 MNHEY, CDR2 SMNVEV (reference sequence). CDR3 length: 13 amino acids. V dropped 6 bases and J dropped 8; count of bases not matched to a gene: 7.

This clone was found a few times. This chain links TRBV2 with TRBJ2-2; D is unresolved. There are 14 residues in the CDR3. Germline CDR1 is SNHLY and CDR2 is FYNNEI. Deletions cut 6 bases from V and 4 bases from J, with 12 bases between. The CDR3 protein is CASSRDEATGELFF. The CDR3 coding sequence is TGTGCCAGCAGCCGAGACGAGGCCACCGGGGAGCTGTTTTTT.

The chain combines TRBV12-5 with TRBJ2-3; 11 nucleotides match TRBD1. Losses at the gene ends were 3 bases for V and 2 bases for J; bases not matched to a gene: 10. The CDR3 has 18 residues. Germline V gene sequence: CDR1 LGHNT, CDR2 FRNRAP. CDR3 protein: CASGLWGGQGASTDTQYF. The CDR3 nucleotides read TGTGCTAGTGGTTTATGGGGAGGACAGGGGGCTTCCACAGATACGCAGTATTTT.

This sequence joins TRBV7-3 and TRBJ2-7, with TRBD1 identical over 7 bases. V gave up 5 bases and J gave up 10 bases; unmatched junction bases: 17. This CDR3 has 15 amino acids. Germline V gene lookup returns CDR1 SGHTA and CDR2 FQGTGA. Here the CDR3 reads CASSAVGGLATSQYF. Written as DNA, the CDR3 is TGTGCCAGCAGCGCCGTAGGGGGCCTAGCTACGAGCCAGTACTTC.

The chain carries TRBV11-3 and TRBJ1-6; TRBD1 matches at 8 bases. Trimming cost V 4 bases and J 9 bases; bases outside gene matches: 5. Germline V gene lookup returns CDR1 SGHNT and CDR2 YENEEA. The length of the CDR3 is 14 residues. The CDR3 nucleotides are TGTGCCAGCAGCTCCCGGACAGGGCTTTCACCCCTCCACTTT. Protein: CASSSRTGLSPLHF.

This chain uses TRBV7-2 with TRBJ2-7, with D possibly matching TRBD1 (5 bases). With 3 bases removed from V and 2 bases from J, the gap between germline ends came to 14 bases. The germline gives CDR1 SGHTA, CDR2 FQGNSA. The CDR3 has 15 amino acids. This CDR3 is CASSLDTIDPYEQYF. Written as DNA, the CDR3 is TGTGCCAGCAGCTTGGACACTATTGACCCCTACGAGCAGTACTTC.

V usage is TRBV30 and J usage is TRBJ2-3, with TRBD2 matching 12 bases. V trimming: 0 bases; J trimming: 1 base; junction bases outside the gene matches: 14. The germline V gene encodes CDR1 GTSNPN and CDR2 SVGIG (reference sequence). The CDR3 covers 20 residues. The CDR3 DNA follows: TGTGCCTGGAGTGTACCCCTTACTAGCGGGAGGCGGGGCGGCACAGATACGCAGTATTTT. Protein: CAWSVPLTSGRRGGTDTQYF.

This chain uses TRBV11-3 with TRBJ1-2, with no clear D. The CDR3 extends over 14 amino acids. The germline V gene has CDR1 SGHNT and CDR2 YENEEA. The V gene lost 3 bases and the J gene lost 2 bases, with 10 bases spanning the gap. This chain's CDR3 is CASSLLAGNYGYTF. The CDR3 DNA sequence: TGTGCCAGCAGCTTGCTCGCGGGGAACTATGGCTACACCTTC.

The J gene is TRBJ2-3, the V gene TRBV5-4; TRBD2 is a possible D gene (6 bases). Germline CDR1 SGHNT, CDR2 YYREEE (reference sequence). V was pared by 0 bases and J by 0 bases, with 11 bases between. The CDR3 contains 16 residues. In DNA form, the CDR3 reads TGTGCCAGCAGCTTGGGAGCGGGCACTAGCACAGATACGCAGTATTTT. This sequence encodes CASSLGAGTSTDTQYF. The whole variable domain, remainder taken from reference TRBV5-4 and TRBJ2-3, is ETGVTQSPTHLIKTRGQQVTLRCSSQSGHNTVSWYQQALGQGPQFIFQYYREEENGRGNFPPRFSGLQFPNYSSELNVNALELDDSALYLCASSLGAGTSTDTQYFGPGTRLTVL.

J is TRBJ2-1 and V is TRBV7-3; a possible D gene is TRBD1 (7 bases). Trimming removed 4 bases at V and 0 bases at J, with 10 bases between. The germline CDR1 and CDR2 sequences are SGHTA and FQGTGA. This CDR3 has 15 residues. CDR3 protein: CASSSQGGSYNEQFF. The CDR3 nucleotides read TGTGCCAGCAGCTCTCAGGGGGGCTCCTACAATGAGCAGTTCTTC.

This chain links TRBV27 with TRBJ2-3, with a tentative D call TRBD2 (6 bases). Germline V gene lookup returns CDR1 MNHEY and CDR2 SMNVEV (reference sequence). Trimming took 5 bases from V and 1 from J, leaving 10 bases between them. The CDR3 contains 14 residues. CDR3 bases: TGTGCCAGCAGTGCTTTAGCGGGCACAGATACGCAGTATTTT. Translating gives CASSALAGTDTQYF.

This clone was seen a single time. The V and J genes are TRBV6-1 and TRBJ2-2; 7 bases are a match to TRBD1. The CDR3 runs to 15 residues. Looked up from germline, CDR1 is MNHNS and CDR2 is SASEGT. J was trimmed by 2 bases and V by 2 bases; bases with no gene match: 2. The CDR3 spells CASSEWDSNTGELFF. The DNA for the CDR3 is TGTGCCAGCAGTGAATGGGACAGTAACACCGGGGAGCTGTTTTTT.

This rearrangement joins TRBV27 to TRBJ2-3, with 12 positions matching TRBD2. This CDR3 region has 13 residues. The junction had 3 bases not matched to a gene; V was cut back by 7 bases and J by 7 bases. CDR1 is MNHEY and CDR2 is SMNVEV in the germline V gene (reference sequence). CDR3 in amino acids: CASTGLAGHTQYF. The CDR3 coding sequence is TGTGCCAGCACGGGACTAGCGGGCCATACGCAGTATTTT.

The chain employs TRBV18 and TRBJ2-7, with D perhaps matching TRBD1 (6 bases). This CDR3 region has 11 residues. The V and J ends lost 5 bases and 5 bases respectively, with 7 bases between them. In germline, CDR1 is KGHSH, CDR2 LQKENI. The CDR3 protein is CASSYRDEQYF. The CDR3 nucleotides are TGTGCCAGCTCATACAGGGACGAGCAGTACTTC.

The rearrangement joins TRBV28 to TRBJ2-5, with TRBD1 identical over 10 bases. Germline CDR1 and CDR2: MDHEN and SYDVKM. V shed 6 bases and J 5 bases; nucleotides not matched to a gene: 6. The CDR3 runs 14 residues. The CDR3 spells CASSLGGQGETQYF. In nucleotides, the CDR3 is TGTGCCAGCAGCCTGGGGGGACAGGGGGAGACCCAGTACTTC.

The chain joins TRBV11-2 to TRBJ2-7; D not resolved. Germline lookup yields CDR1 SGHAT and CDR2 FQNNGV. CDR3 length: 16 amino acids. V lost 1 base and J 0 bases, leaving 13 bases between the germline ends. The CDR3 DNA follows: TGTGCCAGCAGCTTAGTGGCCCCCCCAAGCTCCTACGAGCAGTACTTC. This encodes CASSLVAPPSSYEQYF. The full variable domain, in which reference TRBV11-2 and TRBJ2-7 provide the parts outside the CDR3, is EAGVAQSPRYKIIEKRQSVAFWCNPISGHATLYWYQQILGQGPKLLIQFQNNGVVDDSQLPKDRFSAERLKGVDSTLKIQPAKLEDSAVYLCASSLVAPPSSYEQYFGPGTRLTVT.

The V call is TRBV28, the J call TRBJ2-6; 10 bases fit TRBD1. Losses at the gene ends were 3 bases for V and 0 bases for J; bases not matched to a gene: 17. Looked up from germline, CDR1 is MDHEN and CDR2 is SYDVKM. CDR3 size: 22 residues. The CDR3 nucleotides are TGTGCCAGCAGTTTGTCCCGAGGGACAGGGGAAATCCCCTACTCTGGGGCCAACGTCCTGACTTTC. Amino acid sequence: CASSLSRGTGEIPYSGANVLTF.